These 5 T cell receptor beta chains were all obtained from the same sample, sequenced in a study of technical replicates of blood from a handful of donors. TCRdb's copy holds only in-frame clones and misses some; the assay was immunoSEQ multiplex PCR. The repertoire includes about 90,000 clones, under 95% of them detected once, and approximately 0.25% sits in the top ten. Sequenced: T cells isolated from PBMCs. Source of these receptors: a human donor in good health.

CDR3 nucleotide sequence: TGTGCCAGCAGCTTACAGGGTACTAATGAAAAACTGTTTTTT. Its protein product is CASSLQGTNEKLFF. This chain links TRBV6-5 with TRBJ1-4; TRBD1 might be the D (6 bases). Germline CDR1 and CDR2: MNHEY and SVGAGI. The CDR3 covers 14 residues. Trimming stripped 6 bases from V and 2 bases from J, with 10 bases between.

V gene TRBV1 combines with J gene TRBJ1-5. TRBV1 has pseudogene status. This CDR3 is built from 17 residues. The CDR3 region is CTSSQDLLRIGNQPQHF. CDR3 bases: TGCACCAGCAGCCAAGATTTGCTGAGGATTGGGAATCAGCCCCAGCATTTT.

This clone was detected only once. V usage is TRBV27 and J usage is TRBJ1-5, with D perhaps TRBD1 (5 bases). V was cut by 5 bases and J by 6 bases, with 14 bases left in between. This CDR3 is built from 14 residues. Germline V gene sequence: CDR1 MNHEY, CDR2 SMNVEV (reference sequence). CDR3 protein: CASSPQGWSQPQHF. CDR3 DNA: TGTGCCAGCAGTCCGCAGGGTTGGTCTCAGCCCCAGCATTTT.

This rearrangement joins TRBV7-9 to TRBJ1-5; maybe TRBD1 (5 bases). CDR3 length: 15 residues. Germline V lookup: CDR1 SEHNR, CDR2 FQNEAQ (reference sequence). Trimming cost V 3 bases and J 2 bases, with 11 bases left between them. The chain's CDR3 is CASSLEGRGNQPQHF. In DNA form, the CDR3 reads TGTGCCAGCAGCTTGGAGGGCAGGGGCAATCAGCCCCAGCATTTT.

The rearrangement joins TRBV19 to TRBJ2-3; D may be TRBD2 (5 bases). CDR1 is LNHDA and CDR2 is SQIVND in the germline V gene (reference sequence). V was pared by 9 bases and J by 6 bases, with 19 bases between. The CDR3 is 14 residues long. The CDR3 nucleotides read TGTGCCAGCACAAGCAGAGGGCTGTCGGATACGCAGTATTTT. This codes for CASTSRGLSDTQYF.